The T cell receptor (beta chain) under discussion was sequenced for a study of CD8 T cells in ankylosing spondylitis. Study results and limitations: With a CD8+ phenotype, disease-linked clones were relatively rare in peripheral blood. For ankylosing spondylitis blood, a TCR beta motif of 8 or 9 highly homologous variants appeared characteristic.

The ends lost 0 bases at V and 4 bases at J; junction bases unmatched: 8. Germline CDR1 SGDLS, CDR2 YYNGEE. The CDR3 is 16 residues long. Libraries for TCR beta were made by quantitative 5'-RACE with molecular barcodes. TCRdb fed the 5' RACE reads into MiXCR, producing one record per CDR3 protein. The sample carries approximately 45,000 distinct CDR3 sequences, 4% recorded once. This clonotype was found many times. Its antigen is not known. The TCR sequence derives from a female donor with ankylosing spondylitis or in good health (not recorded which). The sequencing sample was made of blood, either unsorted or a sorted T cell fraction (not recorded which). The chain joins TRBV9 to TRBJ2-5; 8 bases are shared with TRBD1. CDR3: CASSVGGLTGAETQYF. The CDR3 DNA sequence: TGTGCCAGCAGCGTAGGAGGATTGACAGGGGCAGAGACCCAGTACTTC.